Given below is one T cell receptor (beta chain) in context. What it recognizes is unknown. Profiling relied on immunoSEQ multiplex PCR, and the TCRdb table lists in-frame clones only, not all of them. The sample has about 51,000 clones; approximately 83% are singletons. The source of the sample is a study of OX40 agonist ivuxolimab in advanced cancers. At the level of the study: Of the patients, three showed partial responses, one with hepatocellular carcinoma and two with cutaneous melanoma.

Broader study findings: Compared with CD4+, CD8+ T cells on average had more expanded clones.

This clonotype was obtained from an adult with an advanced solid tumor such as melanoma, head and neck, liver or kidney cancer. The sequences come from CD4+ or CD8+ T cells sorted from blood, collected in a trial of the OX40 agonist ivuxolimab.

The CDR3 is CASSGGDLDTQYF. The CDR3 nucleotides are TGTGCCAGCAGCGGTGGGGACCTAGATACGCAGTATTTT. The chain is built from TRBV5-8 and TRBJ2-3, with D perhaps being TRBD1 or TRBD2 (5 bases each). The CDR3 covers 13 residues. The germline V gene has CDR1 SGHTS and CDR2 YDEGEE. Between the trimmed V and J ends, which lost 4 bases and 5 bases, there was a span of 11 bases.